This T cell receptor beta chain was sequenced in a study of technical replicates of blood from several donors. The V gene's germline CDR1 is MGHRA and CDR2 YSYEKL. The CDR3 runs 18 residues. The junction had 9 bases not matched to a gene; V was cut back by 3 bases and J by 4 bases. Profiled with immunoSEQ multiplex PCR; TCRdb holds only in-frame clones, not every one. The sample holds about 84,000 clones; 90% to 95% are singletons and the top ten take roughly 0.25%. This clone was detected a few times. The clonotype originates from a human donor in good health. This chain connects TRBV4-1 to TRBJ2-5; 15 bases line up with TRBD2. Sequenced sample: T cells isolated from PBMCs. Here the CDR3 DNA reads TGCGCCAGCAGCCAGCCCGCGGGACTAGCGGGAGGCCGAGAGACCCAGTACTTC. Translation gives CASSQPAGLAGGRETQYF.